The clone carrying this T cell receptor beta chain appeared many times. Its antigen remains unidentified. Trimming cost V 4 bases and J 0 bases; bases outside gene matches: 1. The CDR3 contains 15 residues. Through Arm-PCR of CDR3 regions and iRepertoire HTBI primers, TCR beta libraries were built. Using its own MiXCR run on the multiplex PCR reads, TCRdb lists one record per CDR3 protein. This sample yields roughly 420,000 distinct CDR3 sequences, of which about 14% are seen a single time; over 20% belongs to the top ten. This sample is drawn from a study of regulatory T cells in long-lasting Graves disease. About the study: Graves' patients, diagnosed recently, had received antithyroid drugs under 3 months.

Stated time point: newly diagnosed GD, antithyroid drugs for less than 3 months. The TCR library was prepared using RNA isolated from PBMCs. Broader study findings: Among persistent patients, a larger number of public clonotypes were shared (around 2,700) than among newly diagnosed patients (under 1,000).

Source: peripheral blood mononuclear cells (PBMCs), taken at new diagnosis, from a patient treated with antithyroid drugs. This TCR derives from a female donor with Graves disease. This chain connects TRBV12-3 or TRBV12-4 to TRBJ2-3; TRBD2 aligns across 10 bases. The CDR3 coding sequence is TGTGCCAGCAGTTGGACTAGCGGTAGCACAGATACGCAGTATTTT. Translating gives CASSWTSGSTDTQYF.